This T cell receptor beta chain was retrieved from a study of T cells in Graves' hyperthyroidism and ophthalmopathy. Study summary: Pretreatment peripheral blood was obtained at initial diagnosis.

Trimming shortened V by 1 base and J by 6 bases, and 7 bases separated the two germline ends. The length of the CDR3 is 12 residues. Germline V CDR1 and CDR2: SGHTA, FQGNSA. This clonotype showed up many times. Extraction of PBMCs used roughly 10 ml of fresh peripheral blood. The source material, RNA transcripts, was used to amplify TCR beta CDR3 regions. In the first-round RT-PCR of the TCR CDR3, the HTBI primer set was used. Each CDR3 protein is one row after TCRdb ran MiXCR on the multiplex PCR reads. Seen here are 650,000 to 750,000 distinct CDR3 sequences, approximately 14% observed once, and the top ten hold about 9.4%.

The sample was blood. The rearrangement links TRBV7-2 to TRBJ2-7; D remains unclear. This sequence was found in a woman aged 18-29 years with Graves' hyperthyroidism. CDR3 sequence reads: CASSLVRPEQYF. The CDR3 DNA is TGTGCCAGCAGCTTAGTACGCCCCGAGCAGTACTTC.